The clone carrying this TCR beta chain has a handful of counts. This entry belongs to a study of T cell responses to AZD1222 COVID-19 vaccine. Clones were sequenced by immunoSEQ multiplex PCR, and TCRdb holds only the in-frame ones, with some missing. The data show approximately 110,000 clones, with about 88% seen just once and around a sixth held by the top ten. This CDR3 spans 16 amino acids. The clonotype comes from an adult in good health. The sequencing here drew on peripheral blood, taken on day 0 of AZD1222 vaccination. The rearrangement uses TRBV21-1 and TRBJ2-7; no check of the table's D call, TRBD2, against the DNA was made. TRBV21-1 is deemed a pseudogene. The CDR3 region has the DNA TGTGCCAGCACCGCGCACCGGGACTGGAGCTCCTACGAGCAGTACTTC. Translated, it gives CASTAHRDWSSYEQYF.